This record looks at one T cell receptor (beta chain) sequence and its context. Its antigen is not identified. PCR employed 60 Vbeta and 13 Jbeta primers. Sequencing used immunoSEQ multiplex PCR; TCRdb keeps in-frame clones, though not all of them. This sample has around 200,000 clones; around 78% occur once, and the top ten carry around 1.9%. Trimming took 5 bases from V and 6 from J; bases not matched to a gene: 5. Germline V gives CDR1 SNHLY, CDR2 FYNNEI. CDR3 length: 13 residues. This record comes from a study of cytomegalovirus exposure and HLA in healthy donors. Overall study results and limits: Associated with cytomegalovirus, according to the listing, were some 150 TCR beta chains.

V is TRBV2 and J is TRBJ2-7; 9 bases are a match to TRBD1. The clonotype comes from a woman in her 30s in good health and CMV-seropositive. Material for sequencing was PBMCs. The CDR3 DNA reads TGTGCCAGCAGTACACAGGGGGCTAGCGAGCAGTACTTC. Its protein is CASSTQGASEQYF.